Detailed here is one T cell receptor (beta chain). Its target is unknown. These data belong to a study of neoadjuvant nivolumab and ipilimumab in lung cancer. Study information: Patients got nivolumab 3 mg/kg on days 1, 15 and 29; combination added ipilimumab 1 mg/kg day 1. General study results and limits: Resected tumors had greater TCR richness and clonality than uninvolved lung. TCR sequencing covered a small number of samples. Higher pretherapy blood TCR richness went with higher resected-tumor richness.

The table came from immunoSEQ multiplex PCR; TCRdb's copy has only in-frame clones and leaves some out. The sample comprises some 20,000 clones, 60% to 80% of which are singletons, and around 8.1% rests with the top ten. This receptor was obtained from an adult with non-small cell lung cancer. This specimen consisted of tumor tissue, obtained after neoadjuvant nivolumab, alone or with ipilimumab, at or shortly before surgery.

The CDR3 loop reads CSGRVNTDTQYF. In DNA form, the CDR3 reads TGCAGCGGCAGGGTAAACACAGATACGCAGTATTTT. The chain employs TRBV29-1 and TRBJ2-3; possibly TRBD1 for D (5 bases). Trimming cost V 7 bases and J 2 bases, with 10 bases left between them. This CDR3 comprises 12 residues. Germline CDR1 is SQVTM and CDR2 is ANQGSEA.